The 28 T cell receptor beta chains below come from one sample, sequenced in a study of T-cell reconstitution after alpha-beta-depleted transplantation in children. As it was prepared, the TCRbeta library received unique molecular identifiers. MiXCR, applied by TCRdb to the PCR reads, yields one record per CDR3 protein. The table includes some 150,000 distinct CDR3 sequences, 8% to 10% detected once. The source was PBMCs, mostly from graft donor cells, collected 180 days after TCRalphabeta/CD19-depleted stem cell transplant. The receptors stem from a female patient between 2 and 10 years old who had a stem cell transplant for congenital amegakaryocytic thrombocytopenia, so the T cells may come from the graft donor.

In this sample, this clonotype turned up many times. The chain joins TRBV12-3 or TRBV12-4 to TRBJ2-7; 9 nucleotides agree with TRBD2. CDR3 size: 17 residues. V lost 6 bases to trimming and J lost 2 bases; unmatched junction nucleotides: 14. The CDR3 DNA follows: TGTGCCAGCAGCCAAAGCCCCCGGTTAGCGGGAGCCTACGAGCAGTACTTC. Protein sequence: CASSQSPRLAGAYEQYF.

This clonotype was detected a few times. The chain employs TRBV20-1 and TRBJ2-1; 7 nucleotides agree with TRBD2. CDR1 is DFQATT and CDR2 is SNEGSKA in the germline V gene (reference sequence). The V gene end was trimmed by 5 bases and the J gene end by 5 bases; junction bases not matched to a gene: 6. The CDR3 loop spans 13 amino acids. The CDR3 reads CSAYHRGDNEQFF. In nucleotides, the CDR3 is TGCAGTGCTTACCACCGGGGGGACAATGAGCAGTTCTTC.

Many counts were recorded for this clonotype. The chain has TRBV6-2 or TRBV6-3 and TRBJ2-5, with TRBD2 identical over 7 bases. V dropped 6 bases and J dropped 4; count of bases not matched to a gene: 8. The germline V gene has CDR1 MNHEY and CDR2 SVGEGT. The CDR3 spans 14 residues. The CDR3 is CASSLGGSGETQYF. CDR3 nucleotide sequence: TGTGCCAGCAGCCTCGGGGGGAGTGGAGAGACCCAGTACTTC.

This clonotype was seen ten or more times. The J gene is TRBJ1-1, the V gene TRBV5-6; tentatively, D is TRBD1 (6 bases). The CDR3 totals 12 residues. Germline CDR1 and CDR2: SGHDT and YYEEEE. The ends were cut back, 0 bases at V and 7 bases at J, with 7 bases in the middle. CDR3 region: CASSLVQGEAFF. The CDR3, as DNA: TGTGCCAGCAGCTTGGTACAGGGTGAAGCTTTCTTT.

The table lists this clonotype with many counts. The CDR3 DNA reads TGTGCCAGCAGCCCCGGGACGGGGGGTCCGGATACGCAGTATTTT. Translated: CASSPGTGGPDTQYF. The V call is TRBV7-9, the J call TRBJ2-3; 7 nucleotides agree with TRBD2. V shed 5 bases, J shed 6 bases, and the junction held 11 bases outside the gene matches. This CDR3 spans 15 amino acids. Germline values: CDR1 SEHNR, CDR2 FQNEAQ (reference sequence).

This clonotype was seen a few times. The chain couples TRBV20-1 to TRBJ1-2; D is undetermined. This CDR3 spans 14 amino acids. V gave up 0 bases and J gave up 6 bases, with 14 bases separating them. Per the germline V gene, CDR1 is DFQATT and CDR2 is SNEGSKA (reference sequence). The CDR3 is CSARDRAGENGYTF. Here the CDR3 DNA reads TGCAGTGCTAGAGATAGGGCAGGCGAGAATGGCTACACCTTC.

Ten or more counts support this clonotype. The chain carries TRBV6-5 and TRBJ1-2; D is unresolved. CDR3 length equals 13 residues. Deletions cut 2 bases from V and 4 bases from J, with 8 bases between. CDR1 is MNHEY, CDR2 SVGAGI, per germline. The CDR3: CASSYGLAYGYTF. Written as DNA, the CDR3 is TGTGCCAGCAGTTACGGGTTAGCCTATGGCTACACCTTC.

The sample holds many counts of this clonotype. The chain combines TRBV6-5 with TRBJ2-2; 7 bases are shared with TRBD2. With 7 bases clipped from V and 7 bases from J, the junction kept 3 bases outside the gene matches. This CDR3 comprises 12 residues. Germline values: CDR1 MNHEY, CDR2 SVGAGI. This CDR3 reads CASTGGGGELFF. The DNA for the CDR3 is TGTGCCAGCACTGGGGGGGGCGGGGAGCTGTTTTTT.

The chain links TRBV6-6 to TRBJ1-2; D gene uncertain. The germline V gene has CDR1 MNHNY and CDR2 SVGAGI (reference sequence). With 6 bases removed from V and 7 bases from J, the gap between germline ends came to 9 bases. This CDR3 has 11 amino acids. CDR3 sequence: CASSPWTGYTF. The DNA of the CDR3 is TGTGCCAGCAGCCCCTGGACTGGCTACACCTTC.

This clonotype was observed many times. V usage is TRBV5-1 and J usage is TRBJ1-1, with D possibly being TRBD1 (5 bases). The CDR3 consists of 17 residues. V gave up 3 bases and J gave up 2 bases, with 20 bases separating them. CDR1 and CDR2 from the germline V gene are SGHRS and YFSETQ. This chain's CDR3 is CASSSLPRDPTNTEAFF. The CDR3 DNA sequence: TGCGCCAGCAGCTCCCTACCACGGGACCCCACTAACACTGAAGCTTTCTTT.

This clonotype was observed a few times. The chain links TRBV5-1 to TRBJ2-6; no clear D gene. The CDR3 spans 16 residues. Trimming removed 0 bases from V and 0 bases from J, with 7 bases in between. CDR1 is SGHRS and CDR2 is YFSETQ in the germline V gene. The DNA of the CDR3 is TGCGCCAGCAGCTTGGGAGGTACCTCTGGGGCCAACGTCCTGACTTTC. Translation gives CASSLGGTSGANVLTF.

CDR3 region: CASSPRLAGNYEQYF. CDR3 coding DNA: TGTGCCAGCAGCCCCAGACTAGCGGGAAATTACGAGCAGTACTTC. V usage is TRBV3-1 and J usage is TRBJ2-7, with 11 positions matching TRBD2. Unmatched junction bases numbered 6, after V lost 4 bases and J lost 4 bases. Germline CDR1 LGHDT, CDR2 YNNKEL (reference sequence). The CDR3 runs 15 residues.

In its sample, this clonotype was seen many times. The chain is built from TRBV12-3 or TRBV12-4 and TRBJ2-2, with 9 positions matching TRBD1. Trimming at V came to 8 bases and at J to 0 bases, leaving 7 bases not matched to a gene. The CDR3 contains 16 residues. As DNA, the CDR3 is TGTGCCAGCCTATGGGGGGACAGGGCGAACACCGGGGAGCTGTTTTTT. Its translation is CASLWGDRANTGELFF.

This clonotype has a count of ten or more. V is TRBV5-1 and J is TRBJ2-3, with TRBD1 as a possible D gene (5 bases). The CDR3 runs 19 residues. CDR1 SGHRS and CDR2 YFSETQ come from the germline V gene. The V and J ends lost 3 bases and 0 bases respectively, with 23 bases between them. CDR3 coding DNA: TGCGCCAGCAGCTCCTCGCCCAGGGCGCGCCCGTCTAGCACAGATACGCAGTATTTT. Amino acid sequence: CASSSSPRARPSSTDTQYF. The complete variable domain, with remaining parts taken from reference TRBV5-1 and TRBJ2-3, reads KAGVTQTPRYLIKTRGQQVTLSCSPISGHRSVSWYQQTPGQGLQFLFEYFSETQRNKGNFPGRFSGRQFSNSRSEMNVSTLELGDSALYLCASSSSPRARPSSTDTQYFGPGTRLTVL.

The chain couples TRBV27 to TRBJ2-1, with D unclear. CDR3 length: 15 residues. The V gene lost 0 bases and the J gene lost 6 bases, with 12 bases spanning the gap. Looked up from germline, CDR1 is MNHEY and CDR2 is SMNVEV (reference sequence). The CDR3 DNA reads TGTGCCAGCAGTTTATCGTCAGGCTATTTCAATGAGCAGTTCTTC. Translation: CASSLSSGYFNEQFF.

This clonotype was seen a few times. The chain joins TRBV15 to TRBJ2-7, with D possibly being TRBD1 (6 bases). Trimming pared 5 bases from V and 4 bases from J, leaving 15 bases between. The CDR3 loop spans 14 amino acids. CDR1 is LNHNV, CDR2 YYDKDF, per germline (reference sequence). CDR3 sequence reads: CATSQRQVRYEQYF. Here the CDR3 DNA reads TGTGCCACCAGCCAAAGACAGGTGCGGTACGAGCAGTACTTC.

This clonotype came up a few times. The CDR3 nucleotides read TGTGCCAGCTCACCTCTCCAGGGGCAGGGGGGGGCCGAGCAGTACTTC. This translates into CASSPLQGQGGAEQYF. V usage is TRBV18 and J usage is TRBJ2-7; the D gene could be TRBD1 or TRBD2 (7 bases each). The germline V gene has CDR1 KGHSH and CDR2 LQKENI. This CDR3 is 16 amino acids long. Between the trimmed V and J ends, which lost 3 bases and 6 bases, there was a span of 21 bases.

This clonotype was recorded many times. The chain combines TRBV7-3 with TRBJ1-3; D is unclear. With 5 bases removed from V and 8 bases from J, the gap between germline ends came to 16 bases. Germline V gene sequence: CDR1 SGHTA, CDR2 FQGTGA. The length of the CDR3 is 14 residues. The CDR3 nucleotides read TGTGCCAGCAGCCCGGGCCTTTCGACGGACACCATATATTTT. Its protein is CASSPGLSTDTIYF.

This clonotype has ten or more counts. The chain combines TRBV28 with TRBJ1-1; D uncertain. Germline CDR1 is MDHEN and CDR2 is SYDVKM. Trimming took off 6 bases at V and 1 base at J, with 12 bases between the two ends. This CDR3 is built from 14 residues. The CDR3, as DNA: TGTGCCAGCAGGGACGGGGTTACGAACACTGAAGCTTTCTTT. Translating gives CASRDGVTNTEAFF.

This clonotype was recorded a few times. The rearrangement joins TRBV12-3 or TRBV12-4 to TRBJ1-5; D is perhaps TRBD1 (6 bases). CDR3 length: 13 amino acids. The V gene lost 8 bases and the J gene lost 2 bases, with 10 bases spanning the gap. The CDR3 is CASGRGGNQPQHF. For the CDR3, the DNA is TGTGCCAGCGGCAGGGGAGGCAATCAGCCCCAGCATTTT.

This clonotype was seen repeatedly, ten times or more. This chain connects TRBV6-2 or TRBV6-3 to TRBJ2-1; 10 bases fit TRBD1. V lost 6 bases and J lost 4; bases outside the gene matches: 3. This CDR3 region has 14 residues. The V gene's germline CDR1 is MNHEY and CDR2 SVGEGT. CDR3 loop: CASSGTGEYNEQFF. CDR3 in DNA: TGTGCCAGCAGCGGGACAGGGGAATACAATGAGCAGTTCTTC.

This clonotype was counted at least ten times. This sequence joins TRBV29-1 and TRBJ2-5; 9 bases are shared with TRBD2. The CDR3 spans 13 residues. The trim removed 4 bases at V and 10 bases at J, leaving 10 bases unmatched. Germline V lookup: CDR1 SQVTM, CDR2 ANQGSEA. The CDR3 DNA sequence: TGCAGCGTTGTTAGTCTAGCGGGAAACCACCAGTACTTC. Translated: CSVVSLAGNHQYF.

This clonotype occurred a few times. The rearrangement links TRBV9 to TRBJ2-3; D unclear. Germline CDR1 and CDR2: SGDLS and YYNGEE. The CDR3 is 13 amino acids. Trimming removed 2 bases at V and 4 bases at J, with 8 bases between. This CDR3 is CASSVRVADTQYF. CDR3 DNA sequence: TGTGCCAGCAGCGTCCGAGTCGCAGATACGCAGTATTTT.

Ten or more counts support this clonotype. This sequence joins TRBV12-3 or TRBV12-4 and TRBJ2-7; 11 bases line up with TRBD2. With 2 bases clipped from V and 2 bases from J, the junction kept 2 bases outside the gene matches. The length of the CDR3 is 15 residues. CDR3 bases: TGTGCCAGCAGTTTACTAGCGGGAGGAACCTACGAGCAGTACTTC. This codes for CASSLLAGGTYEQYF.

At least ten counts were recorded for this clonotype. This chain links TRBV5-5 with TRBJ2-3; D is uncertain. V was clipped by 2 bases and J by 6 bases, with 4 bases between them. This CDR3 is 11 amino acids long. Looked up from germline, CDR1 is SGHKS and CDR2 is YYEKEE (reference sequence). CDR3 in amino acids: CASSFPDTQYF. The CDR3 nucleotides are TGTGCCAGCAGCTTCCCGGATACGCAGTATTTT.

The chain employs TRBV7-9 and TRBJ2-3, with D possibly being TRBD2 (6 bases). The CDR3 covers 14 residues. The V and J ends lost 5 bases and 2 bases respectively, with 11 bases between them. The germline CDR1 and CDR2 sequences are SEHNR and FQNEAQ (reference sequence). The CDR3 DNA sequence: TGTGCCAGCAGCCCGGGGACTGTCACAGATACGCAGTATTTT. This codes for CASSPGTVTDTQYF.

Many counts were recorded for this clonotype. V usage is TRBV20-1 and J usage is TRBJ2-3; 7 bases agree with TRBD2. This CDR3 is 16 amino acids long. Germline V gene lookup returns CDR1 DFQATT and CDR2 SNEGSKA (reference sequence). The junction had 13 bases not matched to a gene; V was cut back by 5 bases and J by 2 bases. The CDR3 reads CSAGGDRGFNTDTQYF. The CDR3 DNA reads TGCAGTGCTGGGGGGGATAGGGGATTCAACACAGATACGCAGTATTTT.

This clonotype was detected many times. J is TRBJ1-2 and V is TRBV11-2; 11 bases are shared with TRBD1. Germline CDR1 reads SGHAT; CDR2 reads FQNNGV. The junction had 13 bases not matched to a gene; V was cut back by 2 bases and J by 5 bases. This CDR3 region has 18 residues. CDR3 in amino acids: CASSLWGSPGQGEYGYTF. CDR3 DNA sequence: TGTGCCAGCAGCTTATGGGGCTCCCCGGGACAGGGGGAATATGGCTACACCTTC.